Presented here are 5 T cell receptor beta chains from one specimen sequenced in a study of T cell responses to AZD1222 COVID-19 vaccine. Some clones are missing from TCRdb's copy, which holds only in-frame ones; the method was immunoSEQ multiplex PCR. The sample lists around 140,000 clones, 89% occurring once. The sequenced sample was peripheral blood, obtained on day 0 of AZD1222 vaccination. Source of these receptors: an adult in good health.

The rearrangement uses TRBV10-2 and TRBJ2-5; D unresolved. V was shortened by 6 bases and J by 5 bases, with 16 bases between the two germline ends. Germline loops: CDR1 WSHSY, CDR2 SAAADI. The length of the CDR3 is 14 residues. The CDR3 DNA is TGCGCCAGCAGGACCCAGATCCAGAGGGAGACCCAGTACTTC. This gives the protein CASRTQIQRETQYF.

This clone appeared a single time. This sequence joins TRBV5-8 and TRBJ1-6, with no clear D. V shed 6 bases and J shed 17 bases, with 12 bases lying between them. The CDR3 totals 10 residues. Germline-derived CDR1 and CDR2 are SGHTS and YDEGEE. CDR3 DNA sequence: TGTGCCAGCATCGCGGTCAAAATCCACTTT. It translates to CASIAVKIHF.

This chain connects TRBV5-6 to TRBJ1-1; 8 bases are a match to TRBD1. Germline CDR1 reads SGHDT; CDR2 reads YYEEEE. Trimming took 6 bases from V and 1 from J; bases not matched to a gene: 5. This CDR3 spans 14 amino acids. Here the CDR3 reads CASTWTGTNTEAFF. In nucleotides, the CDR3 is TGTGCCAGCACCTGGACAGGGACGAACACTGAAGCTTTCTTT.

The chain is built from TRBV9 and TRBJ2-1; 14 bases match TRBD2. V lost 4 bases and J lost 9; bases outside the gene matches: 9. The CDR3 spans 16 residues. The V gene's germline CDR1 is SGDLS and CDR2 YYNGEE. This chain's CDR3 is CASSSGTSGRTGEQFF. The CDR3 DNA reads as TGTGCCAGCAGCTCGGGGACTAGCGGGAGAACGGGTGAGCAGTTCTTC.

The CDR3 region is CASSFNDRGYGYTF. The CDR3 DNA follows: TGTGCCAGCAGCTTCAACGACAGGGGTTATGGCTACACCTTC. This chain links TRBV7-3 with TRBJ1-2, with 8 nucleotides matching TRBD1. The germline CDR1 and CDR2 sequences are SGHTA and FQGTGA. After removal of 3 bases from V and 5 bases from J, the junction contained 5 bases not matched to a gene. CDR3 length: 14 residues.